This T cell receptor (beta chain) was identified during a study of control samples from healthy donors and cancer patients. Assay: immunoSEQ multiplex PCR; the TCRdb copy retains only in-frame clones and omits some. The sample lists under 150,000 clones, roughly 92% seen once, with approximately 11% in the top ten. V gave up 4 bases and J gave up 5 bases; unmatched junction bases: 1. This CDR3 comprises 14 residues. CDR1 is SGHAT, CDR2 FQNNGV, per germline. Sequenced: blood. The genes are TRBV11-2 and TRBJ2-7; 14 nucleotides agree with TRBD2. This TCR was sampled from a man aged 30 to 39 in good health. This CDR3 is CASSSGLAGDEQYF. The CDR3, as DNA: TGTGCCAGCAGCTCGGGACTAGCGGGAGACGAGCAGTACTTC.